Below, one T cell receptor beta chain is given with its context. Its antigen remains unidentified. Enrollment shut out patients with autoimmune disease history or systemic immunosuppression. This specimen belongs to a study of OX40 agonist ivuxolimab in advanced cancers. General study results and limits: Doses of 0.1 to 3.0 mg/kg were accompanied by clonal expansion of CD4+ and CD8+ blood T cells by week 6. Antigen specificity was not determined for the expanded peripheral T cells.

The protocol was immunoSEQ multiplex PCR, while the TCRdb copy is restricted to in-frame clones and leaves out a portion. There are tens of thousands of clones in the sample; around 86% occur only once, and around 0.31% lies in the top ten. The specimen was CD4+ or CD8+ T cells sorted from blood, collected in a trial of the OX40 agonist ivuxolimab. The sequence was collected from an adult with an advanced solid tumor such as melanoma, head and neck, liver or kidney cancer.

For the CDR3, the DNA is TGTGCCAGTAGTAAGACGGGGGATTTTTACGAGCAGTACTTC. Protein: CASSKTGDFYEQYF. The chain links TRBV19 to TRBJ2-7, with D possibly TRBD2 on 6 matching bases. Deletions cut 4 bases from V and 4 bases from J, with 14 bases between. The CDR3 has 14 amino acids. Germline-derived CDR1 and CDR2 are LNHDA and SQIVND (reference sequence).